Below are 29 T cell receptor beta chains sequenced from a single sample in a study of a mutant IDH1 vaccine in newly diagnosed glioma. TCRdb's copy holds only in-frame clones and misses some; the assay was immunoSEQ multiplex PCR. Of 55,000 or so clones listed, around 90% are singletons. These receptors have no known antigen. Specified time point: week 11, during vaccination. All doses held 300 ug of mutant IDH1 20-mer peptide, with topical imiquimod. Sample: PBMCs, taken from a glioma patient whose treatment included an IDH1 peptide vaccine. The receptors were gathered from a man aged 50 or older with glioma.

The rearrangement joins TRBV7-9 to TRBJ2-7; TRBD2 might be the D (6 bases). The length of the CDR3 is 16 residues. Trimming cost V 0 bases and J 6 bases, with 18 bases left between them. CDR1 SEHNR and CDR2 FQNEAQ come from the germline V gene (reference sequence). CDR3 nucleotide sequence: TGTGCCAGCAGCTTAGCGGGCGGACGGGGGTACTCCGAGCAGTACTTC. Protein product: CASSLAGGRGYSEQYF. Combining the CDR3 with reference TRBV7-9 and TRBJ2-7 gives the whole variable domain DTGVSQNPRHKITKRGQNVTFRCDPISEHNRLYWYRQTLGQGPEFLTYFQNEAQLEKSRLLSDRFSAERPKGSFSTLEIQRTEQGDSAMYLCASSLAGGRGYSEQYFGPGTRLTVT.

This chain connects TRBV6-1 to TRBJ2-1, with D possibly TRBD1 on 5 matching bases. Germline values: CDR1 MNHNS, CDR2 SASEGT. This CDR3 is built from 15 residues. V was cut by 2 bases and J by 0 bases, with 8 bases left in between. CDR3 bases: TGTGCCAGCAGTGAAAGGGGTCCCTCCTACAATGAGCAGTTCTTC. Translating gives CASSERGPSYNEQFF.

The chain recombines TRBV6-5 with TRBJ2-7, with 9 bases that match TRBD1. The trim removed 5 bases at V and 3 bases at J, leaving 5 bases unmatched. From germline, CDR1 is MNHEY and CDR2 SVGAGI. This CDR3 spans 14 amino acids. CDR3 protein: CASSTRDRDYEQYF. The DNA of the CDR3 is TGTGCCAGCAGTACCCGGGACAGGGACTACGAGCAGTACTTC.

The chain is built from TRBV5-1 and TRBJ2-1, with D tentatively TRBD2 (5 bases). The CDR3 contains 17 residues. Trimming removed 1 base from V and 0 bases from J, with 14 bases in between. CDR1 SGHRS and CDR2 YFSETQ come from the germline V gene. CDR3 DNA sequence: TGCGCCAGCAGCTTGTCCGAGGGCTTAAGCTCCTACAATGAGCAGTTCTTC. This translates into CASSLSEGLSSYNEQFF.

This chain joins TRBV25-1 and TRBJ1-2; D unresolved. Looked up from germline, CDR1 is MGHDK and CDR2 is SYGVNS. V shed 6 bases and J shed 4 bases, with 12 bases lying between them. The CDR3 is 13 residues long. The DNA for the CDR3 is TGTGCCAGCAGCGCGGGAAGCGTCTATGGCTACACCTTC. Residues: CASSAGSVYGYTF.

This chain connects TRBV10-2 to TRBJ1-5; tentative D call: TRBD1 (6 bases). The germline CDR1 and CDR2 sequences are WSHSY and SAAADI. Trimming stripped 3 bases from V and 9 bases from J, with 12 bases between. The CDR3 spans 13 residues. The CDR3 region has the DNA TGCGCCAGCAGTGATTACGCCAGGGGGCCCCAGCATTTT. Amino acids: CASSDYARGPQHF.

This chain connects TRBV5-1 to TRBJ1-3; 8 bases agree with TRBD1. Germline-derived CDR1 and CDR2 are SGHRS and YFSETQ. After removal of 4 bases from V and 2 bases from J, the junction contained 2 bases not matched to a gene. This CDR3 region has 14 residues. CDR3 sequence (DNA): TGCGCCAGCAGCACGGACAGGGCTGGAAACACCATATATTTT. Its protein is CASSTDRAGNTIYF. The full variable domain, with the rest looked up from reference TRBV5-1 and TRBJ1-3, is KAGVTQTPRYLIKTRGQQVTLSCSPISGHRSVSWYQQTPGQGLQFLFEYFSETQRNKGNFPGRFSGRQFSNSRSEMNVSTLELGDSALYLCASSTDRAGNTIYFGEGSWLTVV.

The V and J genes are TRBV5-1 and TRBJ1-4; TRBD1 matches 7 bases. Germline-derived CDR1 and CDR2 are SGHRS and YFSETQ. This CDR3 spans 15 amino acids. With 7 bases clipped from V and 3 bases from J, the junction kept 9 bases outside the gene matches. The CDR3 bases are TGCGCCAGCTCTTCTCTGGGACAGCCTAATGAAAAACTGTTTTTT. Its translation is CASSSLGQPNEKLFF.

CDR3 residues: CASSEAQGRDTEAFF. The DNA for the CDR3 is TGTGCCAGCAGTGAAGCCCAGGGTCGGGACACTGAAGCTTTCTTT. The chain joins TRBV6-1 to TRBJ1-1; a possible D gene is TRBD1 (5 bases). Germline V gene lookup returns CDR1 MNHNS and CDR2 SASEGT. The V end lost 0 bases, the J end lost 3 bases, and 11 bases lay between the germline ends. The CDR3 consists of 15 residues.

The chain has TRBV4-3 and TRBJ2-6; 8 bases are a match to TRBD1. The CDR3 is 17 amino acids. Germline V lookup: CDR1 LGHNA, CDR2 YSLEER. Trimming took 1 base from V and 0 from J; bases not matched to a gene: 2. Here the CDR3 DNA reads TGCGCCAGCAGCCAAGTAGGACAGGGCTCTGGGGCCAACGTCCTGACTTTC. Translated: CASSQVGQGSGANVLTF.

The count of this clone is one. The rearrangement links TRBV19 to TRBJ2-3; D may correspond to TRBD1 or TRBD2 (5 bases each). The germline V and J ends were trimmed by 10 bases and 2 bases, with 22 bases remaining between them. This CDR3 spans 16 amino acids. Germline V lookup: CDR1 LNHDA, CDR2 SQIVND (reference sequence). As DNA, the CDR3 is TGTGCCACCCCCGGGACGACAAGCGGCGACACAGATACGCAGTATTTT. Translated: CATPGTTSGDTDTQYF.

This chain connects TRBV28 to TRBJ1-1; 8 bases are a match to TRBD1. V shed 6 bases and J 3 bases; nucleotides not matched to a gene: 6. Germline assignment: CDR1 MDHEN and CDR2 SYDVKM. The CDR3 spans 14 residues. CDR3 in amino acids: CASRPGQEDTEAFF. The CDR3, as DNA: TGTGCCAGCAGACCGGGACAGGAAGACACTGAAGCTTTCTTT.

This chain links TRBV2 with TRBJ2-5; weak D call: TRBD1 (5 bases). CDR1 and CDR2 (germline): SNHLY, FYNNEI. CDR3 length: 15 amino acids. The V gene lost 8 bases and the J gene lost 5 bases, with 21 bases spanning the gap. The chain's CDR3 is CASCPSGAPRETQYF. CDR3 nucleotides: TGTGCCAGCTGCCCTTCTGGGGCCCCCAGGGAGACCCAGTACTTC.

The rearrangement uses TRBV18 and TRBJ2-5; TRBD2 might be the D (6 bases). Germline loops: CDR1 KGHSH, CDR2 LQKENI. V was pared by 6 bases and J by 0 bases, with 11 bases between. CDR3 size: 14 residues. Here the CDR3 DNA reads TGTGCCAGCTCTCCCGGGGGACACCAAGAGACCCAGTACTTC. Translating it yields CASSPGGHQETQYF. The full variable domain, in which reference TRBV18 and TRBJ2-5 provide the parts outside the CDR3, is NAGVMQNPRHLVRRRGQEARLRCSPMKGHSHVYWYRQLPEEGLKFMVYLQKENIIDESGMPKERFSAEFPKEGPSILRIQQVVRGDSAAYFCASSPGGHQETQYFGPGTRLLVL.

This chain links TRBV7-2 with TRBJ1-3; D ambiguous. V lost 6 bases and J lost 2, with 5 bases in between. Germline CDR1 reads SGHTA; CDR2 reads FQGNSA. The CDR3 has 12 residues. The CDR3, as DNA: TGTGCCAGCAGGTTACCTGGAAACACCATATATTTT. It yields the protein CASRLPGNTIYF.

The V and J genes are TRBV9 and TRBJ1-4; 10 bases map to TRBD1. CDR1 is SGDLS, CDR2 YYNGEE, per germline. The CDR3 extends over 16 amino acids. Trimming cost V 4 bases and J 6 bases; bases outside gene matches: 9. The CDR3 DNA sequence: TGTGCCAGCAGCCCCGGACAGGGGGGTGACTATGAAAAACTGTTTTTT. It translates to CASSPGQGGDYEKLFF.

The rearrangement joins TRBV6-5 to TRBJ2-7; no definite D call. CDR1 is MNHEY, CDR2 SVGAGI, per germline. The length of the CDR3 is 13 residues. V lost 2 bases and J 3 bases, leaving 8 bases between the germline ends. The CDR3 DNA is TGTGCCAGCAGTTACACCTACAGCTACGAGCAGTACTTC. Amino acids: CASSYTYSYEQYF.

The rearrangement joins TRBV7-8 to TRBJ1-1; 7 nucleotides align to TRBD1. The CDR3 runs to 16 residues. CDR1 is SGHVS, CDR2 FQNEAQ, per germline. V dropped 3 bases and J dropped 5; count of bases not matched to a gene: 12. CDR3 DNA: TGTGCCAGCAGCTTGAGGGGGCGGAATCTAGGAACTGAAGCTTTCTTT. Translated: CASSLRGRNLGTEAFF.

This rearrangement joins TRBV5-1 to TRBJ2-3, with D tentatively TRBD1 or TRBD2 (5 bases each). The length of the CDR3 is 14 residues. CDR1 and CDR2 (germline): SGHRS, YFSETQ. Trimming cost V 2 bases and J 4 bases, with 11 bases left between them. CDR3 in amino acids: CASSFGGQPDTQYF. The CDR3 DNA reads TGCGCCAGCAGCTTCGGAGGACAACCAGATACGCAGTATTTT.

This clone was counted only a few times. The gene calls are TRBV28 and TRBJ1-1; D gene ambiguous. CDR3 size: 14 residues. V was cut by 5 bases and J by 6 bases, with 16 bases left in between. Germline CDR1 MDHEN, CDR2 SYDVKM. DNA of the CDR3: TGTGCCAGCAGTCCCCCCTCACGCGGCGCTGAAGCTTTCTTT. Amino acid sequence: CASSPPSRGAEAFF.

The J gene is TRBJ1-1, the V gene TRBV27, with 8 bases that match TRBD1. This CDR3 comprises 16 residues. Trimming at V came to 1 base and at J to 5 bases, leaving 9 bases not matched to a gene. Germline loops: CDR1 MNHEY, CDR2 SMNVEV (reference sequence). CDR3 coding DNA: TGTGCCAGCAGTTTATGGGGGACAGGTTCTGGGACTGAAGCTTTCTTT. This sequence encodes CASSLWGTGSGTEAFF.

The chain recombines TRBV7-9 with TRBJ2-7; tentative D call: TRBD2 (6 bases). Germline V CDR1 and CDR2: SEHNR, FQNEAQ (reference sequence). V was cut by 7 bases and J by 0 bases, with 19 bases left in between. This CDR3 spans 16 amino acids. CDR3 sequence (DNA): TGTGCCAGCAACCCCCCGCCAGCGGGCGGCTCCTACGAGCAGTACTTC. Its translation is CASNPPPAGGSYEQYF.

V and J are TRBV19 and TRBJ2-3; perhaps TRBD1 as D (6 bases). Germline lookup yields CDR1 LNHDA and CDR2 SQIVND (reference sequence). The V end lost 2 bases, the J end lost 4 bases, and 13 bases lay between the germline ends. The CDR3 spans 15 residues. This CDR3 is CASSIRGGGSDTQYF. The CDR3 DNA sequence: TGTGCCAGTAGTATACGAGGGGGTGGTTCAGATACGCAGTATTTT.

This rearrangement joins TRBV28 to TRBJ1-2; TRBD1 matches at 8 bases. This CDR3 has 12 residues. Germline CDR1 and CDR2: MDHEN and SYDVKM. After removal of 7 bases from V and 7 bases from J, the junction contained 5 bases not matched to a gene. The CDR3 spells CASKTGAGGYTF. The CDR3 DNA sequence: TGTGCCAGCAAGACAGGGGCCGGTGGCTACACCTTC.

The DNA of the CDR3 is TGTGCCAGTAGTGCCCTAGGCAGGGAAGAGACCCAGTACTTC. Protein product: CASSALGREETQYF. V is TRBV19 and J is TRBJ2-5, with D possibly TRBD1 on 5 matching bases. The CDR3 is made up of 14 amino acids. The V end was cut by 5 bases, the J end by 3 bases, with 13 bases between. CDR1 is LNHDA and CDR2 is SQIVND in the germline V gene (reference sequence).

V usage is TRBV5-4 and J usage is TRBJ2-3, with D perhaps being TRBD1 or TRBD2 (6 bases each). This CDR3 has 16 residues. V was pared by 1 base and J by 4 bases, with 16 bases between. Per germline, CDR1 SGHNT and CDR2 YYREEE (reference sequence). CDR3 coding DNA: TGTGCCAGCAGCTTGTGGGGGGCTGACGGTTCAGATACGCAGTATTTT. As protein: CASSLWGADGSDTQYF.

The CDR3 DNA reads as TGTGCCAGCAGTTACGGAAACGCTGGGGGAACTGAAGCTTTCTTT. Residues: CASSYGNAGGTEAFF. The J gene is TRBJ1-1, the V gene TRBV6-6; the D gene is possibly TRBD1 (5 bases). V shed 2 bases and J shed 5 bases, with 15 bases lying between them. The CDR3 sequence is 15 residues long. The germline gives CDR1 MNHNY, CDR2 SVGAGI (reference sequence).

This rearrangement joins TRBV4-1 to TRBJ2-7; D is perhaps TRBD2 (6 bases). Between the trimmed V and J ends, which lost 4 bases and 0 bases, there was a span of 16 bases. This CDR3 has 16 amino acids. The germline V gene has CDR1 MGHRA and CDR2 YSYEKL. Here the CDR3 reads CASSLQAGLSSYEQYF. The DNA for the CDR3 is TGCGCCAGCAGCCTCCAGGCGGGGTTATCCTCCTACGAGCAGTACTTC.

V is TRBV2 and J is TRBJ2-1; TRBD2 matches at 9 bases. The length of the CDR3 is 15 residues. Trimming cost V 6 bases and J 12 bases; bases outside gene matches: 15. CDR1 and CDR2 (germline): SNHLY, FYNNEI. The CDR3 bases are TGTGCCAGCAGCGAGAAGGGGACTAGCCCCCTTCGGCAGTTCTTC. Translated: CASSEKGTSPLRQFF.